The sequence of this TCR beta chain was determined in a study of blood T cell repertoires in COVID-19 (dated by TCRdb to the early 2020s). Notes on the research overall: Samples from collaborators originated in the United States, Italy and Spain and spanned both the acute and convalescent phases of COVID-19. The prospective study material was composed of cDNA or gDNA derived from T cells, B-cell-depleted T cells, or PBMCs. Subjects who had been exposed to COVID-19, were actively infected with it, or had recovered from it provided the deeply sampled blood TCRbeta repertoires that made up the dataset. The repertoires were released in a freely available public database meant as a resource for research on the immune response to SARS-CoV-2. Samples came from the ongoing ImmuneRACE study (first 160 participants) plus 1,254 subjects from 6 global collaborators. Nearly every sample came with metadata listing a de-identified subject ID, COVID-19 status, age in years and sex. Where HLA class I and class II types were available, the types were taken from metadata supplied by the sample provider, not from assay-based typing. Results and caveats for the whole study, not just this receptor: Clinical and demographic metadata were provided uncurated, with the amount varying by source and participant.

TCRbeta CDR3 regions were amplified from genomic DNA by means of the immunoSEQ Assay, a bias-controlled multiplex PCR. On the study's bioinformatics: Within the assay, amplification of reference gene primers was used to estimate how many nucleated cells each sample contained. To quantify the absolute abundance of each unique TCRbeta CDR3 rearrangement, sequence reads were collapsed and filtered. For each sample, productive Simpson clonality was calculated as the square root of Simpson's diversity index over productive rearrangements. Drawn from immuneACCESS, this table holds only the in-frame rearrangements with V and J called that TCRdb kept. Clones are partly lost; checked studies trace under half to an unresolved V gene and leave the rest unexplained. Clone size and V and J calls were adopted from that table, with D and trimming inferred from the DNA. Counted in this sample were about 220,000 clones; roughly 84% of them appeared once. Clones ranked in the top ten supply 5.5% to 7.5% of the sample.

Relative to germline, V is missing 3 bases and J is missing 5 bases, with 6 bases of the junction outside any gene match. From the cysteine up to the phenylalanine, the CDR3 has a length of 15 residues. The entry retains the CDR3 DNA only, 45 bases that are in frame from base 1. Via the germline V gene, CDR1 is MDHEN and CDR2 SYDVKM. Enrolling through a virtual design, the prospective study's participants ranged in age from roughly 18 to 90 years and lived across more than 20 United States geographic areas. Cohort assignment in the prospective study relied on participant-reported clinical history from a screening survey and a study questionnaire. Recovered participants in ImmuneRACE Cohort 3 were defined as having two consecutive negative NP/OP PCR tests, clearance from a healthcare professional, or resolution of symptoms. In the prospective study, whole blood, serum and a nasopharyngeal or oropharyngeal swab were collected from each participant by mobile phlebotomists. Additional blood draws and questionnaires over an approximately 2-month period could optionally be provided by prospective study participants. Before DNA extraction, blood samples from the prospective study were shipped at room temperature or frozen.

Notes on this clone: Its target antigen remains unknown. Base qualities are missing; no much larger clone stands one base away.

The sequence is built from TRBV28 and TRBJ2-7, with 11 middle bases fitting TRBD2. The sample comprised PBMCs or T cells enriched from blood (not recorded which). The origin of this receptor is a woman between 40 and 50 years old who had recovered from COVID-19. The sequenced DNA is TGTGCCAGCAGTTTGAGACTAGCGGGACGGGACGAGCAGTACTTC. Its product reads: CASSLRLAGRDEQYF.